The next 26 T cell receptor beta chains were all read from a single sample in a study of T-cell memory formation after mild COVID-19. TCRdb analysed the 5' RACE reads with MiXCR anew, one entry per CDR3 protein. The repertoire has 35,000 to 45,000 distinct CDR3 sequences, under 7.5% of them found once; the top ten carry about 1.5%. The specimen sequenced was PBMCs or a T cell subset sorted from them (not recorded which). The receptors shown here come from a man between 18 and 29 years old who had mild COVID-19 (a few samples of this study predate the infection). Cell type and time point are not known.

This clonotype was observed a handful of times. The chain is built from TRBV7-2 and TRBJ2-3; possibly TRBD2 for D (6 bases). V was trimmed by 1 base and J by 6 bases, leaving 8 bases between them. Germline CDR1 and CDR2: SGHTA and FQGNSA. The CDR3 has 13 residues. The CDR3 loop reads CASSLVREDTQYF. CDR3 DNA: TGTGCCAGCAGCTTAGTTCGGGAGGATACGCAGTATTTT.

This clonotype occurred many times. The chain carries TRBV12-3 or TRBV12-4 and TRBJ1-6, with D unclear. This CDR3 is built from 14 residues. The V end lost 4 bases, the J end lost 8 bases, and 12 bases lay between the germline ends. Here the CDR3 DNA reads TGTGCCAGCAGTTCTGAGGGCTCAGATTCACCCCTCCACTTT. Its translation: CASSSEGSDSPLHF.

The rearrangement links TRBV6-1 to TRBJ2-2; D may be TRBD1 (6 bases). CDR3 length: 13 residues. In germline, CDR1 is MNHNS, CDR2 SASEGT. The V and J ends lost 4 bases and 5 bases respectively, with 8 bases between them. The CDR3 loop is CASSADRTGELFF. As DNA, the CDR3 is TGTGCCAGCAGTGCCGACAGGACCGGGGAGCTGTTTTTT.

The chain is built from TRBV4-3 and TRBJ1-1; D possibly corresponds to TRBD1 (6 bases). The CDR3 is made up of 15 amino acids. The V end was cut by 3 bases, the J end by 3 bases, with 14 bases between. Germline V gene sequence: CDR1 LGHNA, CDR2 YSLEER. The CDR3 DNA sequence: TGCGCCAGCAGCCACCCCGACAGGCGAGACACTGAAGCTTTCTTT. Amino acid sequence: CASSHPDRRDTEAFF.

The J gene is TRBJ2-3, the V gene TRBV3-1; D is unresolved. The V end lost 6 bases, the J end lost 3 bases, and 13 bases lay between the germline ends. Germline assignment: CDR1 LGHDT and CDR2 YNNKEL (reference sequence). CDR3 length equals 14 residues. CDR3 amino acids: CASSSSPFTDTQYF. CDR3 nucleotide sequence: TGTGCCAGCAGTTCCTCGCCGTTTACAGATACGCAGTATTTT.

This chain joins TRBV10-3 and TRBJ1-6; a possible D gene is TRBD1 (5 bases). CDR1 ENHRY and CDR2 SYGVKD come from the germline V gene. Trimming took 5 bases from V and 10 from J, leaving 12 bases between them. The CDR3 runs to 13 residues. The CDR3, as DNA: TGTGCCATCAGTCCAGGGTTGAGGTCACCCCTCCACTTT. It codes for CAISPGLRSPLHF.

V usage is TRBV12-3 or TRBV12-4 and J usage is TRBJ1-4, with TRBD1 identical over 8 bases. CDR3 length: 15 residues. Germline trimming cut 4 bases from V and 1 base from J; bases unmatched to any gene: 2. The CDR3 protein is CASSSGQGTNEKLFF. CDR3 bases: TGTGCCAGCAGTTCTGGACAGGGAACTAATGAAAAACTGTTTTTT.

This clonotype has ten or more counts. V gene TRBV24-1 combines with J gene TRBJ2-1; TRBD1 matches at 7 bases. Germline CDR1 KGHDR, CDR2 SFDVKD. The CDR3 runs 14 residues. The ends lost 2 bases at V and 8 bases at J; junction bases unmatched: 5. The CDR3 DNA is TGTGCCACCAGTGATTCGACAGGGTTCGATGAGCAGTTCTTC. It encodes CATSDSTGFDEQFF.

The chain uses TRBV20-1 and TRBJ1-4; possible D gene TRBD1, 5 bases. The germline V and J ends were trimmed by 6 bases and 7 bases, with 12 bases remaining between them. The CDR3 has 12 amino acids. Per the germline V gene, CDR1 is DFQATT and CDR2 is SNEGSKA (reference sequence). The CDR3 region has the DNA TGCAGTGCCGAAAGGCAGGGTGAAAAACTGTTTTTT. Translation: CSAERQGEKLFF.

This chain joins TRBV12-3 or TRBV12-4 and TRBJ1-2, with 10 bases that match TRBD1. This CDR3 contains 14 residues. The trim removed 5 bases at V and 4 bases at J, leaving 4 bases unmatched. The CDR3 DNA follows: TGTGCCAGCAGTAGACAGGGGGCAGGCTATGGCTACACCTTC. It translates to CASSRQGAGYGYTF.

This clonotype was seen only a few times. The chain is built from TRBV6-6 and TRBJ1-2, with D uncertain. Per the germline V gene, CDR1 is MNHNY and CDR2 is SVGAGI (reference sequence). The CDR3 totals 14 residues. V lost 0 bases, J lost 6 bases, and 11 bases lay in between. CDR3 in DNA: TGTGCCAGCAGTTACTCGAATGGTGGGCATGGCTACACCTTC. This gives the protein CASSYSNGGHGYTF.

This chain joins TRBV7-7 and TRBJ2-2; TRBD2 matches 8 bases. Per the germline V gene, CDR1 is SSHAT and CDR2 is FNYEAQ (reference sequence). The CDR3 loop spans 16 amino acids. After removal of 4 bases from V and 0 bases from J, the junction contained 4 bases not matched to a gene. CDR3 sequence (DNA): TGTGCCAGCAGCTCTCGACTAGCGACGAACACCGGGGAGCTGTTTTTT. Encoded protein: CASSSRLATNTGELFF.

This clonotype has more than one count but fewer than ten. This rearrangement joins TRBV5-6 to TRBJ2-5, with 7 bases matching TRBD1. The V gene end was trimmed by 5 bases and the J gene end by 3 bases; junction bases not matched to a gene: 7. The germline gives CDR1 SGHDT, CDR2 YYEEEE. The CDR3 contains 14 residues. The DNA for the CDR3 is TGTGCCAGCAGAAAGACAGGGTTGGAAGAGACCCAGTACTTC. Translated: CASRKTGLEETQYF.

In this sample, this clonotype turned up a few times. The chain couples TRBV7-9 to TRBJ1-3; D is undetermined. This CDR3 is 16 amino acids long. V lost 3 bases and J 1 base, leaving 13 bases between the germline ends. Germline values: CDR1 SEHNR, CDR2 FQNEAQ (reference sequence). In DNA, the CDR3 is TGTGCCAGCAGCTTCTGGGTCGTAGGATCTGGAAACACCATATATTTT. It codes for CASSFWVVGSGNTIYF. The full variable domain, with the rest looked up from reference TRBV7-9 and TRBJ1-3, is DTGVSQNPRHKITKRGQNVTFRCDPISEHNRLYWYRQTLGQGPEFLTYFQNEAQLEKSRLLSDRFSAERPKGSFSTLEIQRTEQGDSAMYLCASSFWVVGSGNTIYFGEGSWLTVV.

The J gene is TRBJ1-2, the V gene TRBV29-1; tentatively, D is TRBD1 (5 bases). The V end was cut by 4 bases, the J end by 0 bases, with 15 bases between. This CDR3 is built from 15 residues. Germline values: CDR1 SQVTM, CDR2 ANQGSEA. The CDR3 spells CSVGAGLPTNYGYTF. The CDR3 bases are TGCAGCGTTGGGGCAGGGCTCCCTACTAACTATGGCTACACCTTC.

The V gene is TRBV7-2, the J gene TRBJ1-1; perhaps TRBD1 as D (5 bases). Trimming cost V 0 bases and J 7 bases, with 9 bases left between them. Germline lookup yields CDR1 SGHTA and CDR2 FQGNSA. This CDR3 has 13 amino acids. The CDR3 DNA reads as TGTGCCAGCAGCTTAGCCGGGGGATTTGAAGCTTTCTTT. Translating gives CASSLAGGFEAFF.

The chain carries TRBV6-2 or TRBV6-3 and TRBJ1-2, with unresolved D. Germline lookup yields CDR1 MNHEY and CDR2 SVGEGT. The CDR3 is 11 amino acids. The germline V and J ends were trimmed by 6 bases and 4 bases, with 6 bases remaining between them. The DNA for the CDR3 is TGTGCCAGCAGGACCGGCTATGGCTACACCTTC. It specifies CASRTGYGYTF.

This chain links TRBV7-2 with TRBJ2-2; D might be TRBD2 (6 bases). This CDR3 contains 15 residues. Germline V CDR1 and CDR2: SGHTA, FQGNSA. Between the trimmed V and J ends, which lost 0 bases and 8 bases, there was a span of 13 bases. CDR3: CASSLAGRGAGELFF. The CDR3 coding sequence is TGTGCCAGCAGCTTAGCCGGGCGGGGAGCAGGGGAGCTGTTTTTT.

This chain uses TRBV5-6 with TRBJ2-7; tentative D call: TRBD1 (6 bases). Trimming took off 4 bases at V and 6 bases at J, with 20 bases between the two ends. The V gene's germline CDR1 is SGHDT and CDR2 YYEEEE. The CDR3 is 15 residues long. CDR3 coding DNA: TGTGCCAGCAGCGGGCCGATCACAGGGACACGCGAGCAGTACGTC. It is translated as CASSGPITGTREQYV.

In its sample, this clonotype was seen a few times. This chain links TRBV10-3 with TRBJ1-2; D might be TRBD1 (6 bases). Trimming removed 5 bases from V and 3 bases from J, with 10 bases in between. The CDR3 spans 13 residues. Per germline, CDR1 ENHRY and CDR2 SYGVKD. Written as DNA, the CDR3 is TGTGCCATCAGTAACAGGGAGGACTATGGCTACACCTTC. The encoded protein is CAISNREDYGYTF.

The gene calls are TRBV15 and TRBJ2-7; D gene ambiguous. CDR3 length equals 15 residues. The V and J ends lost 0 bases and 4 bases respectively, with 13 bases between them. Germline V CDR1 and CDR2: LNHNV, YYDKDF (reference sequence). Here the CDR3 reads CATSRDRASSYEQYV. CDR3 DNA: TGTGCCACCAGCAGAGATCGTGCTTCATCATACGAGCAGTACGTC.

This clonotype came up many times. This chain links TRBV4-3 with TRBJ2-7; 8 bases are a match to TRBD1. V was clipped by 3 bases and J by 6 bases; unmatched bases: 7. The CDR3 totals 14 residues. In germline, CDR1 is LGHNA, CDR2 YSLEER. CDR3 sequence (DNA): TGCGCCAGCAGCCATATGACAGGGGATGGCGAGCAGTACTTC. Its translation is CASSHMTGDGEQYF.

CDR3 coding DNA: TGCAGTGCTAGCGACCTCAACTCGCAGTACGTC. This codes for CSASDLNSQYV. The V gene is TRBV20-1, the J gene TRBJ2-7, with unresolved D. Trimming took 3 bases from V and 9 from J, leaving 12 bases between them. The CDR3 runs 11 residues. Germline V gives CDR1 DFQATT, CDR2 SNEGSKA (reference sequence).

This clonotype was detected a few times. The V call is TRBV20-1, the J call TRBJ1-1; D not resolved. CDR1 is DFQATT and CDR2 is SNEGSKA in the germline V gene (reference sequence). CDR3 length: 12 amino acids. With 6 bases removed from V and 1 base from J, the gap between germline ends came to 9 bases. The CDR3 sequence is CSATTPNTEAFF. Here the CDR3 DNA reads TGCAGTGCCACGACACCGAACACTGAAGCTTTCTTT.

As regards this clonotype: The DNA is omitted, as the CDR3 cannot be located on it reliably, and the CDR3 follows TCRdb's listing. This sequence joins TRBV7-2 and TRBJ2-2. The CDR3 spans 13 amino acids, including both terminal residues. Germline V CDR1 and CDR2: SGHTA, FQGNSA. The CDR3 reads CASSLGTPGSCFF.

This clonotype was counted a few times. The chain recombines TRBV11-2 with TRBJ2-5; D remains unclear. V lost 1 base and J lost 0, with 9 bases in between. CDR3 length: 15 amino acids. Germline V lookup: CDR1 SGHAT, CDR2 FQNNGV. The CDR3 DNA reads TGTGCCAGCAGCTTAGCTTGGGCTTACCAAGAGACCCAGTACTTC. Its translation is CASSLAWAYQETQYF.